The rows below give T cell receptor beta chains drawn from one sample of a study of T cells after yellow fever vaccination. A single record per CDR3 protein comes from TCRdb applying MiXCR to the 5' RACE reads. The data show roughly 300,000 distinct CDR3 sequences, around 8.1% seen once. Sequencing used PBMCs, obtained more than 35 days after the first yellow fever vaccination. The receptors derive from a man aged 18 to 29 who received the YFV17D yellow fever vaccine. Each CDR3 is given with its conserved first and last residue. D genes are given only for firm matches.

>TRBV2|TRBJ2-3|-
CASSDSWTQYF
>TRBV6-1|TRBJ1-2|TRBD1
CASSKQRTGAYGYTF
>TRBV20-1|TRBJ1-5|TRBD1
CSARTGGNNQPQHF
>TRBV4-1|TRBJ2-3|TRBD2
CASSQDIAGPSTDTQYF
>TRBV5-1|TRBJ2-5|-
CASSSVARETQYF
>TRBV7-6|TRBJ1-2|TRBD1
CASSLDGQGTYGYTF
>TRBV7-2|TRBJ1-5|-
CASSPVGNQPQHF
>TRBV11-1|TRBJ2-5|TRBD2
CASSRRGVAEKGLQDTQYF
>TRBV28|TRBJ2-5|TRBD2
CASRGLGLAGQETQYF
>TRBV7-2|TRBJ1-2|-
CASSLNPNGYTF
>TRBV19|TRBJ2-3|-
CASRIPGTTDTQYF
>TRBV5-1|TRBJ1-6|TRBD1
CASKVGTGGSPLHF
>TRBV5-1|TRBJ2-1|-
CSSSLPSPGTYNEQFF
>TRBV4-1|TRBJ2-3|TRBD2
CASSQDNFQRGGPDTQYF
>TRBV15|TRBJ1-4|-
CATSRDKGWDEKLFF
>TRBV20-1|TRBJ2-2|-
CSAKDPRGAGELFF
>TRBV7-2|TRBJ1-1|-
CASSFGSVPTEAFF
>TRBV20-1|TRBJ2-3|TRBD2
CSARRTSGDADTQYF
>TRBV6-1|TRBJ1-1|TRBD1
CASSGGDREAFF
>TRBV5-4|TRBJ2-5|TRBD1
CASSSTGAGWEKTQYF
>TRBV6-1|TRBJ1-2|-
CASSRGPYLQDGYTF
>TRBV5-6|TRBJ1-3|TRBD1
CASSRQGSGNTIYF
>TRBV5-1|TRBJ2-3|TRBD1
CASSWGTGYSTDTQYF
>TRBV11-3|TRBJ2-1|-
CASSLAANNEQFF
>TRBV4-1|TRBJ2-7|-
CASSQATREGTEQYF
>TRBV5-1|TRBJ1-4|TRBD1
CASSDTGADEKLFF
>TRBV10-3|TRBJ1-6|TRBD1
CATGGTGGSPLHF
>TRBV7-2|TRBJ2-2|TRBD1
CASSLGGQGAGELFF
>TRBV11-2|TRBJ2-1|-
CASSPFLSGNEQFF
>TRBV7-2|TRBJ2-7|TRBD1
CASSLGGDRPYEQYF
>TRBV7-2|TRBJ1-6|-
CASSLGPRENSPLHF
>TRBV4-1|TRBJ1-1|-
CASSQVAVSEAFF
>TRBV4-1|TRBJ1-3|-
CASSQPYQGNTIYF
>TRBV10-2|TRBJ1-5|-
CASSTLVESPQHF
>TRBV7-8|TRBJ2-3|-
CASSSPWRVRPDTQYF
>TRBV20-1|TRBJ2-1|-
CSAKPGEFYNEQFF
>TRBV10-3|TRBJ1-2|-
CAIFSRGSALGYTF
>TRBV4-1|TRBJ2-7|-
CASSPSQVTYEQYF
>TRBV18|TRBJ2-7|-
CASSPPEGISYEQYF
>TRBV7-2|TRBJ2-2|-
CASSPLAQVTGELFF
>TRBV5-4|TRBJ1-1|-
CASSSGRAGDWNTEAFF
>TRBV6-1|TRBJ2-3|-
CASSLLMVDDTQYF
>TRBV4-1|TRBJ2-7|-
CASAIVRAGDYEQYF
>TRBV3-1|TRBJ2-4|TRBD1
CASSQDRGTGIQYF
>TRBV28|TRBJ2-3|-
CASIGGREDTQYF
>TRBV7-9|TRBJ2-7|-
CASSLAGQQYF
>TRBV7-3|TRBJ2-6|TRBD1
CASTQGAGANVLTF
>TRBV12-3/TRBV12-4|TRBJ2-3|TRBD2
CASSPPGLGADTQYF
>TRBV29-1|TRBJ1-1|-
CSVSAGGTEAFF
>TRBV4-1|TRBJ2-7|-
CASSSTPSGSSYEQYF
>TRBV18|TRBJ1-2|-
CASSPPPGGLYGYTF
>TRBV15|TRBJ2-5|-
CATSYSGGVQYF